This T cell receptor (beta chain) was identified during a study of T cells expressing NK-cell markers. TCRdb derives one entry per CDR3 protein from the 5' RACE reads, leaving out DNA. Its listing shows around 380,000 distinct CDR3 sequences. This TCR derives from a woman between 50 and 59 years old in good health. Material for sequencing was blood T cells: a sorted CD56 or NKG2C T cell subset, CD4+ or CD8+ T cells, or bulk PBMC T cells (not recorded which).

The CDR3 region is CASSHKTGSGNTIYF. This chain links TRBV3-1 with TRBJ1-3; TCRdb's D call of TRBD1 is untestable without DNA. This CDR3 has 15 amino acids. The germline V gene has CDR1 LGHDT and CDR2 YNNKEL (reference sequence).